These 30 T cell receptor beta chains were sequenced from one sample in a study of cytomegalovirus exposure and HLA in healthy donors. Amplification used 60 Vbeta primers and 13 Jbeta primers. Using immunoSEQ multiplex PCR, the repertoire was profiled, and TCRdb retains in-frame clones only, with some absent. The sample carries 150,000 to 200,000 clones, 75% to 80% recorded once. Sequences were obtained from PBMCs. All receptors derive from a female donor in good health and CMV-seronegative.

This sequence joins TRBV9 and TRBJ2-3; 9 nucleotides align to TRBD2. The V and J ends lost 8 bases and 2 bases, in that order; junction bases with no gene match: 6. Germline loops: CDR1 SGDLS, CDR2 YYNGEE. The CDR3 covers 14 residues. The CDR3 loop reads CASGAGGITDTQYF. Written as DNA, the CDR3 is TGTGCCAGTGGAGCGGGGGGCATCACAGATACGCAGTATTTT.

This clone has more than one count but fewer than ten. The rearrangement uses TRBV5-1 and TRBJ2-1; the D gene is possibly TRBD1 (6 bases). V was shortened by 2 bases and J by 5 bases, with 14 bases between the two germline ends. The CDR3 loop spans 15 amino acids. Per germline, CDR1 SGHRS and CDR2 YFSETQ. This CDR3 reads CASSFRQGSNNEQFF. In DNA, the CDR3 is TGCGCCAGCAGCTTTCGGCAGGGGTCGAACAATGAGCAGTTCTTC. Full variable domain (rest looked up from reference TRBV5-1 and TRBJ2-1): KAGVTQTPRYLIKTRGQQVTLSCSPISGHRSVSWYQQTPGQGLQFLFEYFSETQRNKGNFPGRFSGRQFSNSRSEMNVSTLELGDSALYLCASSFRQGSNNEQFFGPGTRLTVL.

The chain uses TRBV6-6 and TRBJ2-5; 9 nucleotides line up with TRBD2. The CDR3 loop spans 15 amino acids. Trimming cost V 0 bases and J 5 bases; bases outside gene matches: 4. Germline-derived CDR1 and CDR2 are MNHNY and SVGAGI (reference sequence). In DNA form, the CDR3 reads TGTGCCAGCAGTTACTCGGCTAGCGGGATTGAGACCCAGTACTTC. It is translated as CASSYSASGIETQYF.

J is TRBJ1-5 and V is TRBV28, with D maybe TRBD1 (5 bases). CDR1 and CDR2 (germline): MDHEN, SYDVKM. The V and J ends lost 6 bases and 7 bases respectively, with 13 bases between them. CDR3 length equals 13 residues. The CDR3 loop reads CASSQGGSQPQHF. In nucleotides, the CDR3 is TGTGCCAGCAGCCAGGGTGGCAGCCAGCCCCAGCATTTT. Full variable domain (remainder filled in from reference TRBV28 and TRBJ1-5): DVKVTQSSRYLVKRTGEKVFLECVQDMDHENMFWYRQDPGLGLRLIYFSYDVKMKEKGDIPEGYSVSREKKERFSLILESASTNQTSMYLCASSQGGSQPQHFGDGTRLSIL.

This clone appeared a single time. The V gene is TRBV6-6, the J gene TRBJ2-7; 11 nucleotides line up with TRBD2. Losses at the gene ends were 3 bases for V and 6 bases for J; bases not matched to a gene: 4. The CDR3 consists of 14 residues. Germline CDR1 MNHNY, CDR2 SVGAGI (reference sequence). CDR3 sequence (DNA): TGTGCCAGCAGTTATTCCCTAGCGGGGGGCGAGCAGTACTTC. This translates into CASSYSLAGGEQYF.

This clone was seen only a few times. One end of the junction varies from germline; a read error may be responsible. The V and J genes are TRBV6-1 and TRBJ2-3; D ambiguous. Germline lookup yields CDR1 MNHNS and CDR2 SASEGT. This CDR3 spans 12 amino acids. The CDR3 region is CASSKAIDTQYF. The CDR3 nucleotides read TGTGCCAGCAGTAAAGCTATAGATACGCAGTATTTT.

The chain combines TRBV27 with TRBJ2-1, with TRBD2 matching 12 bases. CDR1 is MNHEY, CDR2 SMNVEV, per germline (reference sequence). J gave up 5 bases and V 4 bases, and 6 bases lay outside the gene matches. This CDR3 region has 16 residues. CDR3 region: CASSSGRLAGDNEQFF. The CDR3 DNA reads as TGTGCCAGCAGTTCGGGGAGACTAGCGGGAGACAATGAGCAGTTCTTC.

The rearrangement joins TRBV5-5 to TRBJ1-4, with a possible D match to TRBD1 (6 bases). The germline V gene encodes CDR1 SGHKS and CDR2 YYEKEE (reference sequence). This CDR3 has 19 amino acids. The V end was cut by 3 bases, the J end by 0 bases, with 21 bases between. CDR3 nucleotides: TGTGCCAGCAGCTCCCGAGGGGCGACAGGCGTAGCAACTAATGAAAAACTGTTTTTT. Translating it yields CASSSRGATGVATNEKLFF.

The chain is built from TRBV27 and TRBJ2-2, with 10 positions matching TRBD2. Germline CDR1 MNHEY, CDR2 SMNVEV (reference sequence). The CDR3 extends over 19 amino acids. The V gene end was trimmed by 0 bases and the J gene end by 5 bases; junction bases not matched to a gene: 12. CDR3 bases: TGTGCCAGCAGTTTATCGGAAGGTGGGCTAGCGGGAGAGACCGGGGAGCTGTTTTTT. Its translation: CASSLSEGGLAGETGELFF.

The rearrangement links TRBV6-1 to TRBJ2-7; maybe TRBD1 (6 bases). CDR1 is MNHNS, CDR2 SASEGT, per germline. There are 12 residues in the CDR3. V shed 7 bases and J shed 3 bases, with 10 bases lying between them. In DNA form, the CDR3 reads TGTGCCAGCAAGAACAGGGACTACGAGCAGTACTTC. Amino acid sequence: CASKNRDYEQYF.

This clone was detected only once. The chain carries TRBV6-5 and TRBJ2-1, with 7 bases lining up with TRBD1. Germline V CDR1 and CDR2: MNHEY, SVGAGI. The ends lost 8 bases at V and 3 bases at J; junction bases unmatched: 7. The CDR3 loop spans 14 amino acids. The CDR3 DNA reads TGTGCCAGCTCCCCAGGGGGTAACTACAATGAGCAGTTCTTC. It translates to CASSPGGNYNEQFF.

V gene TRBV28 combines with J gene TRBJ2-1, with TRBD2 matching 16 bases. V was pared by 3 bases and J by 7 bases, with 9 bases of the junction left unmatched. CDR3 length equals 18 residues. CDR1 is MDHEN, CDR2 SYDVKM, per germline. CDR3 residues: CASSFQPGLAGGRNEQFF. The CDR3 coding sequence is TGTGCCAGCAGTTTCCAACCGGGACTAGCGGGAGGGCGGAATGAGCAGTTCTTC.

In its sample, this clone was seen a few times. CDR3 DNA sequence: TGTGCCAGCAGTGAAGCCTGGACAGGGCGAGTGGATGGCTACACCTTC. Protein: CASSEAWTGRVDGYTF. The chain has TRBV6-1 and TRBJ1-2; the match to TRBD1 covers 8 bases. V trimming: 0 bases; J trimming: 6 bases; junction bases outside the gene matches: 9. This CDR3 region has 16 residues. CDR1 MNHNS and CDR2 SASEGT come from the germline V gene.

The V call is TRBV29-1, the J call TRBJ2-2, with TRBD1 identical over 8 bases. Per the germline V gene, CDR1 is SQVTM and CDR2 is ANQGSEA. The CDR3 is made up of 15 amino acids. V lost 6 bases and J lost 4; bases outside the gene matches: 10. CDR3 nucleotide sequence: TGCAGCGTGTCCGGACAGGGAGATCTCACCGGGGAGCTGTTTTTT. Encoded protein: CSVSGQGDLTGELFF.

The CDR3 nucleotides are TGTGCCAGCAGTGAACCAGGGGGCACCTACGAGCAGTACTTC. The encoded protein is CASSEPGGTYEQYF. This sequence joins TRBV6-1 and TRBJ2-7, with 8 bases identical to TRBD1. This CDR3 is built from 14 residues. Germline trimming cut 2 bases from V and 2 bases from J; bases unmatched to any gene: 2. Germline CDR1 is MNHNS and CDR2 is SASEGT.

The chain employs TRBV18 and TRBJ2-7; 9 nucleotides align to TRBD1. Trimming removed 2 bases from V and 3 bases from J; junction bases left unmatched: 8. The CDR3 has 16 residues. Germline assignment: CDR1 KGHSH and CDR2 LQKENI. The CDR3 sequence: CASSPWGQGDFYEQYF. The DNA for the CDR3 is TGTGCCAGCTCACCATGGGGACAGGGTGATTTCTACGAGCAGTACTTC.

V and J are TRBV27 and TRBJ2-6; TRBD1 matches 7 bases. CDR1 MNHEY and CDR2 SMNVEV come from the germline V gene (reference sequence). Trimming took 6 bases from V and 0 from J; bases not matched to a gene: 5. The CDR3 is 16 amino acids. DNA for the CDR3: TGTGCCAGCAGATTTGGACAGGACTCTGGGGCCAACGTCCTGACTTTC. The encoded protein is CASRFGQDSGANVLTF.

The J gene is TRBJ1-6, the V gene TRBV15; D is undetermined. Trimming removed 0 bases at V and 13 bases at J, with 10 bases between. Germline-derived CDR1 and CDR2 are LNHNV and YYDKDF (reference sequence). This CDR3 has 13 residues. The CDR3 is CATSRDVRGPLHF. DNA for the CDR3: TGTGCCACCAGCAGAGATGTACGGGGTCCCCTCCACTTT.

The table lists this clone with a count of one. This sequence joins TRBV12-5 and TRBJ2-1, with a possible D match to TRBD2 (5 bases). The CDR3 spans 18 residues. From germline, CDR1 is LGHNT and CDR2 FRNRAP. V lost 2 bases, J lost 0 bases, and 17 bases lay in between. The CDR3 DNA follows: TGTGCTAGTGGTTTGATCCTGGATGGGGAGAGCTCCTACAATGAGCAGTTCTTC. This codes for CASGLILDGESSYNEQFF.

The chain is built from TRBV7-9 and TRBJ2-2, with 7 bases identical to TRBD2. Germline CDR1 is SEHNR and CDR2 is FQNEAQ (reference sequence). Trimming cost V 5 bases and J 5 bases; bases outside gene matches: 5. This CDR3 has 14 residues. CDR3 nucleotides: TGTGCCAGCAGCCGCAGCGGGGTTACCGGGGAGCTGTTTTTT. Translating gives CASSRSGVTGELFF.

This clone was picked up a small number of times. The V call is TRBV5-1, the J call TRBJ1-1; TRBD1 matches 10 bases. CDR1 and CDR2 from the germline V gene are SGHRS and YFSETQ. Trimming cost V 4 bases and J 5 bases; bases outside gene matches: 5. The CDR3 is 14 amino acids. CDR3 region: CASSPRTGGTEAFF. The DNA of the CDR3 is TGCGCCAGCAGCCCCCGGACAGGGGGAACTGAAGCTTTCTTT.

The chain couples TRBV7-8 to TRBJ2-6, with 8 bases identical to TRBD1. The germline gives CDR1 SGHVS, CDR2 FQNEAQ. This CDR3 contains 18 residues. The J segment lost 4 bases and the V segment lost 4 bases, leaving 12 bases of the junction unmatched. The DNA for the CDR3 is TGTGCCAGCAGCTCACTAGGGGGACAGGTAGAAGGGGCCAACGTCCTGACTTTC. This encodes CASSSLGGQVEGANVLTF.

The J gene is TRBJ1-1, the V gene TRBV19, with D possibly being TRBD1 (5 bases). The germline V and J ends were trimmed by 6 bases and 8 bases, with 10 bases remaining between them. The CDR3 extends over 11 amino acids. CDR1 LNHDA and CDR2 SQIVND come from the germline V gene (reference sequence). The CDR3 sequence is CASRGEEEAFF. The CDR3 DNA reads as TGTGCCAGTAGGGGGGAGGAAGAAGCTTTCTTT. Using reference TRBV19 and TRBJ1-1 for the parts outside the CDR3, the full variable domain is DGGITQSPKYLFRKEGQNVTLSCEQNLNHDAMYWYRQDPGQGLRLIYYSQIVNDFQKGDIAEGYSVSREKKESFPLTVTSAQKNPTAFYLCASRGEEEAFFGQGTRLTVV.

This clone appeared a single time. The chain uses TRBV7-6 and TRBJ1-2; 7 bases agree with TRBD1. V shed 6 bases, J shed 4 bases, and the junction held 8 bases outside the gene matches. Per germline, CDR1 SGHVS and CDR2 FNYEAQ. The CDR3 extends over 14 amino acids. The CDR3 is CASSNPGTVYGYTF. The DNA for the CDR3 is TGTGCCAGCAGTAACCCCGGGACAGTCTATGGCTACACCTTC. The full variable domain, in which reference TRBV7-6 and TRBJ1-2 provide the parts outside the CDR3, is GAGVSQSPRYKVTKRGQDVALRCDPISGHVSLYWYRQALGQGPEFLTYFNYEAQQDKSGLPNDRFSAERPEGSISTLTIQRTEQRDSAMYRCASSNPGTVYGYTFGSGTRLTVV.

The chain couples TRBV18 to TRBJ2-7; 7 bases align to TRBD1. CDR1 is KGHSH, CDR2 LQKENI, per germline. The junction had 3 bases not matched to a gene; V was cut back by 3 bases and J by 7 bases. The CDR3 sequence is 12 residues long. The CDR3: CASSPDREEQYF. DNA for the CDR3: TGTGCCAGCTCACCTGACAGGGAGGAGCAGTACTTC.

With respect to this clone: Mismatch with germline at one junction end may stem from a read error. The CDR3 DNA reads as TGTTCCAGCAGCTTAGAGAGCGGGGATTACAATGAGCAGTTCTTC. Protein: CSSSLESGDYNEQFF. The chain recombines TRBV7-9 with TRBJ2-1; 7 bases fit TRBD2. The CDR3 contains 15 residues. Germline V gives CDR1 SEHNR, CDR2 FQNEAQ (reference sequence).

The chain carries TRBV9 and TRBJ2-7; 10 positions match TRBD2. CDR1 SGDLS and CDR2 YYNGEE come from the germline V gene. The CDR3 is 18 amino acids. The junction had 16 bases not matched to a gene; V was cut back by 6 bases and J by 1 base. The CDR3 is CASNPSWLAGALSYEQYF. The CDR3 nucleotides are TGTGCCAGCAACCCCTCCTGGCTAGCGGGAGCTCTATCCTACGAGCAGTACTTC.

The CDR3 spells CASSLTAGMVNEQYF. The CDR3 nucleotides are TGTGCCAGCAGTTTAACGGCAGGGATGGTTAACGAGCAGTACTTC. The rearrangement uses TRBV27 and TRBJ2-5; tentatively, D is TRBD1 (5 bases). The end of the DNA aligns better with TRBJ2-7, so the J call may be wrong. CDR1 and CDR2 (germline): MNHEY, SMNVEV (reference sequence). The CDR3 runs to 15 residues.

The chain links TRBV9 to TRBJ1-3; D is undetermined. V was cut by 5 bases and J by 8 bases, with 14 bases left in between. The CDR3 has 13 amino acids. Germline CDR1 is SGDLS and CDR2 is YYNGEE. CDR3 region: CASRGLARHTIYF. The CDR3 coding sequence is TGTGCCAGCAGAGGACTAGCTCGGCACACCATATATTTT. The full variable domain, its missing parts supplied by reference TRBV9 and TRBJ1-3, is DSGVTQTPKHLITATGQRVTLRCSPRSGDLSVYWYQQSLDQGLQFLIQYYNGEERAKGNILERFSAQQFPDLHSELNLSSLELGDSALYFCASRGLARHTIYFGEGSWLTVV.

The V and J genes are TRBV6-5 and TRBJ2-6; 9 positions agree with TRBD1. The CDR3 spans 15 residues. The junction had 2 bases not matched to a gene; V was cut back by 6 bases and J by 2 bases. Germline values: CDR1 MNHEY, CDR2 SVGAGI. For the CDR3, the DNA is TGTGCCAGCAGGCGGACAGGGGCTGGGGCCAACGTCCTGACTTTC. This translates into CASRRTGAGANVLTF.